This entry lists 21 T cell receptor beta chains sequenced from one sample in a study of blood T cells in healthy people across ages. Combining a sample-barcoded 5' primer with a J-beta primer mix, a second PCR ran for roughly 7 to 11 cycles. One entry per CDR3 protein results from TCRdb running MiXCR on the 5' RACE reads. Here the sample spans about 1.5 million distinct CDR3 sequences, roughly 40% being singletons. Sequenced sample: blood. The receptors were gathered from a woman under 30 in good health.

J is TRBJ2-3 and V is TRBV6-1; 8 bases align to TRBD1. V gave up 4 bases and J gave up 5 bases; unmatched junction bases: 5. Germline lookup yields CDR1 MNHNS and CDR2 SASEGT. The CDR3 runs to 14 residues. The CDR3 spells CASSAGGMVDTQYF. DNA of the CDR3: TGTGCCAGCAGTGCAGGGGGCATGGTAGATACGCAGTATTTT.

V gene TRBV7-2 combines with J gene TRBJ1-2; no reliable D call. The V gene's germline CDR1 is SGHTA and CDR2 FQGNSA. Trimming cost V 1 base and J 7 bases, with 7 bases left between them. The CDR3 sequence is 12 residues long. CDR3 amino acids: CASSLDLSGYTF. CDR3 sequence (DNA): TGTGCCAGCAGCTTAGACTTGTCTGGCTACACCTTC. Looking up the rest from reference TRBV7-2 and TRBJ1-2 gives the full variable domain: GAGVSQSPSNKVTEKGKDVELRCDPISGHTALYWYRQSLGQGLEFLIYFQGNSAPDKSGLPSDRFSAERTGGSVSTLTIQRTQQEDSAVYLCASSLDLSGYTFGSGTRLTVV.

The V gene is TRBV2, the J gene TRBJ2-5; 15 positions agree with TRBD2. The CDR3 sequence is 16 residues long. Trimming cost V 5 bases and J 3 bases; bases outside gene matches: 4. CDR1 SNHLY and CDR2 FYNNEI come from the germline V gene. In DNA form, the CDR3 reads TGTGCCAGCAGTCCCGGACTAGCGGGGGGGGAAGAGACCCAGTACTTC. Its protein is CASSPGLAGGEETQYF.

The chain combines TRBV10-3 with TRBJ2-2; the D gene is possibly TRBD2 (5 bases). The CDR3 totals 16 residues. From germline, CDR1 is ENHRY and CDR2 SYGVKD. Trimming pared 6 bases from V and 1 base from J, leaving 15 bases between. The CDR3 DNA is TGTGCCATCAGAACCTCTGGAGGCCTGAACACCGGGGAGCTGTTTTTT. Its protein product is CAIRTSGGLNTGELFF.

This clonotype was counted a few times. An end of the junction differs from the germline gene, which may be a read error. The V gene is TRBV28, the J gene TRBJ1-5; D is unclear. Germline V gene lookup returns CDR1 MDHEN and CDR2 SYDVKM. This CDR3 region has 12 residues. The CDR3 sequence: CASLDRNLPQHF. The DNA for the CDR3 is TGTGCCAGCCTCGACCGGAATCTGCCCCAGCATTTT.

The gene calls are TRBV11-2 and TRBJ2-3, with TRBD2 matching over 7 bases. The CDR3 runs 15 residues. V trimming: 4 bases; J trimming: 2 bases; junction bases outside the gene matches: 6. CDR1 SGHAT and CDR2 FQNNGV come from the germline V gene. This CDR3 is CASSYLRGVTDTQYF. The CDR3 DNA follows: TGTGCCAGCAGCTACCTCCGGGGGGTCACAGATACGCAGTATTTT.

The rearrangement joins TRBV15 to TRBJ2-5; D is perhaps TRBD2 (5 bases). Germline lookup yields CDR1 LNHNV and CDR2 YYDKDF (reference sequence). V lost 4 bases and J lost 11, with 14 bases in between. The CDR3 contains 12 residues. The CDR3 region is CATSKINGEQYF. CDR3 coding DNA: TGTGCCACCAGCAAAATAAACGGGGAGCAGTACTTC.

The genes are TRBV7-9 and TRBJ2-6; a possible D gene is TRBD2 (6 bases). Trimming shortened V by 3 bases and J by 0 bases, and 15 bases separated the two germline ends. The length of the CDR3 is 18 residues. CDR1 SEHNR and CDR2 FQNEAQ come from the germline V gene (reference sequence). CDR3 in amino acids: CASSFLGGVSSGANVLTF. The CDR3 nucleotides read TGTGCCAGCAGCTTCTTGGGGGGAGTGAGCTCTGGGGCCAACGTCCTGACTTTC. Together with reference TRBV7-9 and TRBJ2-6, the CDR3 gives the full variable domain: DTGVSQNPRHKITKRGQNVTFRCDPISEHNRLYWYRQTLGQGPEFLTYFQNEAQLEKSRLLSDRFSAERPKGSFSTLEIQRTEQGDSAMYLCASSFLGGVSSGANVLTFGAGSRLTVL.

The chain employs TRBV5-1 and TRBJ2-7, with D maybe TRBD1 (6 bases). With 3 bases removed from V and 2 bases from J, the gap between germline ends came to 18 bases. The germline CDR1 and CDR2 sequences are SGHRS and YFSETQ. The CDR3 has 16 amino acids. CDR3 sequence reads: CASSSGGQSYPYEQYF. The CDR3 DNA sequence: TGCGCCAGCAGCTCGGGCGGACAGTCCTACCCCTACGAGCAGTACTTC.

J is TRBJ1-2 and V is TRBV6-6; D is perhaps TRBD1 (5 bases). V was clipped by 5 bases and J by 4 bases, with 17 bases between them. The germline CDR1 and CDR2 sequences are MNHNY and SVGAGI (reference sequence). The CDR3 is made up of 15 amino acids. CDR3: CASSNPDSPSYGYTF. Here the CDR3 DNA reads TGTGCCAGCAGTAACCCCGACAGCCCTTCCTATGGCTACACCTTC.

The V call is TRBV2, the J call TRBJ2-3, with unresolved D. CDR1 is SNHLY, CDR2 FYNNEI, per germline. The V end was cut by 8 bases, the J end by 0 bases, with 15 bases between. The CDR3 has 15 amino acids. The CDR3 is CASRKVGTSTDTQYF. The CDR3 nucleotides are TGTGCCAGCCGAAAAGTAGGTACTAGCACAGATACGCAGTATTTT.

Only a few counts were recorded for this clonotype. The CDR3 nucleotides are TGCAGTGCTAGACGCGAGACTCCCCGCGAGCAGTACTTC. Its translation: CSARRETPREQYF. The V gene is TRBV20-1, the J gene TRBJ2-5, with D unclear. TRBJ2-7 explains the end of the DNA better; the J call may be wrong. This CDR3 is built from 13 residues. Germline V CDR1 and CDR2: DFQATT, SNEGSKA (reference sequence).

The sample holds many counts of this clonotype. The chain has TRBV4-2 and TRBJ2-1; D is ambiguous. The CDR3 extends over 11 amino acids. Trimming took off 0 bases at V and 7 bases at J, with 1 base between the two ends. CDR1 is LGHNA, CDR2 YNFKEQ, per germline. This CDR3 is CASSQENEQFF. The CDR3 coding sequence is TGTGCCAGCAGCCAAGAAAATGAGCAGTTCTTC.

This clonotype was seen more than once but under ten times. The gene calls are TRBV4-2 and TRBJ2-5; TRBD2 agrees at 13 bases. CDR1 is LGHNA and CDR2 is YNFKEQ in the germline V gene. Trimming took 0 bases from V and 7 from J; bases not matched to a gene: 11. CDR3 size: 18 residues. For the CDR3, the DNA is TGTGCCAGCAGCCAAGAGTTACGGACTAGCGGGGGTTCAAGGACCCAGTACTTC. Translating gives CASSQELRTSGGSRTQYF.

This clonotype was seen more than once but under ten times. CDR3: CASSPTTTYNEQFF. CDR3 bases: TGTGCCAGCAGCCCGACCACCACCTACAATGAGCAGTTCTTC. The V call is TRBV7-2, the J call TRBJ2-1, with D unclear. Germline V gene lookup returns CDR1 SGHTA and CDR2 FQGNSA. Trimming cost V 5 bases and J 2 bases, with 10 bases left between them. CDR3 length equals 14 residues.

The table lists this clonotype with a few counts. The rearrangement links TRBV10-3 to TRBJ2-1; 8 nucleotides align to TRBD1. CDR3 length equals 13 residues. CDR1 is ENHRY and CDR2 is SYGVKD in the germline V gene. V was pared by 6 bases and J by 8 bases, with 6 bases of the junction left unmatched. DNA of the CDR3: TGTGCCATCAGGAACAGGGGGGACGATGAGCAGTTCTTC. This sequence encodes CAIRNRGDDEQFF.

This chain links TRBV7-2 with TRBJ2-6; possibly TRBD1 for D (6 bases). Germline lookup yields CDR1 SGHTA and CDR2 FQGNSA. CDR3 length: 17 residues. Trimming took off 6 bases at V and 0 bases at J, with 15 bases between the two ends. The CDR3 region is CASSLQGQLSGANVLTF. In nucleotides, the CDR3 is TGTGCCAGCAGTTTGCAGGGACAACTCTCTGGGGCCAACGTCCTGACTTTC.

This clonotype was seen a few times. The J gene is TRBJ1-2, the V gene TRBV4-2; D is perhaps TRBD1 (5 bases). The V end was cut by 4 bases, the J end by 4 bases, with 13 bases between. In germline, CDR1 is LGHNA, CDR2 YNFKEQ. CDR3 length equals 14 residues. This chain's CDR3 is CASSPPGLGYGYTF. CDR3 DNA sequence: TGTGCCAGCAGCCCGCCAGGGTTGGGCTATGGCTACACCTTC.

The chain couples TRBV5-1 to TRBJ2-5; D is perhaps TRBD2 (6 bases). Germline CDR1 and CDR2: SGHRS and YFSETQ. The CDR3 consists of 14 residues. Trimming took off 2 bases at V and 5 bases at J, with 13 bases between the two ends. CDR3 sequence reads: CASSLGGDSETQYF. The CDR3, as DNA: TGCGCCAGCAGCTTAGGCGGGGATTCGGAGACCCAGTACTTC.

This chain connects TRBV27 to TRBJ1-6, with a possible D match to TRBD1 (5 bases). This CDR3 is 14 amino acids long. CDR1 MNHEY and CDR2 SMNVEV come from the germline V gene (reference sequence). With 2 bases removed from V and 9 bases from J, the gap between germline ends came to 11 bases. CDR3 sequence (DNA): TGTGCCAGCAGTTTAGGGACGAGAATTTCACCCCTCCACTTT. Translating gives CASSLGTRISPLHF.

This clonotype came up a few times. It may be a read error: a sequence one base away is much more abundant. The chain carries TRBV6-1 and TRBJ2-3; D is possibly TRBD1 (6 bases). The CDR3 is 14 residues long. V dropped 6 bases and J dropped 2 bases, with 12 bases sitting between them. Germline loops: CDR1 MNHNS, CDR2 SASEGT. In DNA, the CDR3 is TGTGCCAGCAGGGGGGCAGGAGACACAGATACGCAGTATTTT. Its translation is CASRGAGDTDTQYF.